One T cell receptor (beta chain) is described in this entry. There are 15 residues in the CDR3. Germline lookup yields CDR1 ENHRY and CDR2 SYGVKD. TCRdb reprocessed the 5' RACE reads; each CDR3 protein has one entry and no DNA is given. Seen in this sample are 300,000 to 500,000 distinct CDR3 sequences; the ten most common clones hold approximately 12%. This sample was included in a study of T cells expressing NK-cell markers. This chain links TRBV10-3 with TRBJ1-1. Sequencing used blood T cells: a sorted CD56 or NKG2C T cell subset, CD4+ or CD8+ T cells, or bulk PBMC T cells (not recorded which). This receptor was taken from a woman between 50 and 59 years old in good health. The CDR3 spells CAISDQGLPNTEAFF.